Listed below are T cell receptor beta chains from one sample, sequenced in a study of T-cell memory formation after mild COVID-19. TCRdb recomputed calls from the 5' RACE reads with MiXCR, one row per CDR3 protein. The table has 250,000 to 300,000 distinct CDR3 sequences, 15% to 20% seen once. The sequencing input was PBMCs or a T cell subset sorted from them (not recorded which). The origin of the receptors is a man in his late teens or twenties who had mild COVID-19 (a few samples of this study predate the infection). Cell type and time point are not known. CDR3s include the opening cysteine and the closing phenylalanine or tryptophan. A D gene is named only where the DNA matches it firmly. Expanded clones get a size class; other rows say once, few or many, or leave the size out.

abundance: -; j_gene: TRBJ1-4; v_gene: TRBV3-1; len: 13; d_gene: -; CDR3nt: TGTGCCAGCAGCCCGAACACAGGCGCCGGATTGTTTTTT; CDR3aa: CASSPNTGAGLFF
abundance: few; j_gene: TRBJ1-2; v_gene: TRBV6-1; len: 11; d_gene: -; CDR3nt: TGTGCCAGCAGTACCTCCCTTGGCTACACCTTC; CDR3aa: CASSTSLGYTF
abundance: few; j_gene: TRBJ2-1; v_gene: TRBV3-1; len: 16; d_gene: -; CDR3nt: TGTGCCAGCAGCCAAGATTGGGTCAGATATAACAATGAGCAGTTCTTC; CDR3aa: CASSQDWVRYNNEQFF
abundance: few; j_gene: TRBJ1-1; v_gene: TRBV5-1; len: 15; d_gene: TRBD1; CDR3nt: TGCGCCAGCAGCACGTCTGGACAGGGAGAGACTGAAGCTTTCTTT; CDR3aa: CASSTSGQGETEAFF
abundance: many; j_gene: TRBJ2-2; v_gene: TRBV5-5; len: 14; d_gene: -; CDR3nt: TGTGCCAGCAGCATGGGGGTGAACACCGGGGAGCTGTTTTTT; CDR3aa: CASSMGVNTGELFF
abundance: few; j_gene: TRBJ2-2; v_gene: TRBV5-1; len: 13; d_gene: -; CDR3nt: TGCGCCAGCAGCTTGATGGGGACCGGGGAGCTGTTTTTT; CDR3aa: CASSLMGTGELFF
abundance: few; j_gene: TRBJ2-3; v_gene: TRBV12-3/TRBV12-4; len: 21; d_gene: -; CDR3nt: TGTGCCAGCAGTTTAGGGTACGGTGGGATTGGATCCCTGGCTAGGACAGATACGCAGTATTTT; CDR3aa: CASSLGYGGIGSLARTDTQYF
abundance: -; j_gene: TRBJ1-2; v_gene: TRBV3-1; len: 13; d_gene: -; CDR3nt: TGTGCCAGCAGCCGATCCCTGGGGGGTGGCTACACCTTC; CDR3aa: CASSRSLGGGYTF
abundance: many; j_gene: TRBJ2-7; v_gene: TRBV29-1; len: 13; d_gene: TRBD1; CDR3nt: TGCAGCGTTTCTATGGACAGGGTAGGAGAGCAGTACTTC; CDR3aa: CSVSMDRVGEQYF
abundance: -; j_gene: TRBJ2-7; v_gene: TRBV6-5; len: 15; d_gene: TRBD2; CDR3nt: TGTGCCAGCAGTTACGGGGGGGGTTTCTCCTACGAGCAGTACTTC; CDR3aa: CASSYGGGFSYEQYF
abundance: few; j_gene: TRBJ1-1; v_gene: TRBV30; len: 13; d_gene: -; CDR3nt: TGTGCCTGGATAAAGGAGGGGAACACTGAAGCTTTCTTT; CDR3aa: CAWIKEGNTEAFF
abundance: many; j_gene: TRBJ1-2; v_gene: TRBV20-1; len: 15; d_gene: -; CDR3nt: TGCAGTGCTAGAGGCCCCCTGCTGACTAACTATGGCTACACCTTC; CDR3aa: CSARGPLLTNYGYTF
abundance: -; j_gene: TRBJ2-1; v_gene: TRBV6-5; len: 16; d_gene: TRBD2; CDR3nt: TGTGCCAGCAGTCCCCGACTAGCGGGGGCCGACAATGAGCAGTTCTTC; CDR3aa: CASSPRLAGADNEQFF
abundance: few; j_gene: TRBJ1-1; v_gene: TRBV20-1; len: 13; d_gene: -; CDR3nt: TGCAGTGCTAGCGTGGACAGGAACACTGAAGCTTTCTTT; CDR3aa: CSASVDRNTEAFF
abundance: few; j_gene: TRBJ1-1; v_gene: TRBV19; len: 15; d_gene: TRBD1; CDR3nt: TGTGCCAGTAGTTCTTGGACAGGGGGGAAGACTGAAGCTTTCTTT; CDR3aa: CASSSWTGGKTEAFF
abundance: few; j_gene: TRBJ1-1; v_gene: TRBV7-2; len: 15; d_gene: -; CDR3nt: TGTGCCAGCAGCTTAGAACCGGGACATTACACTGAAGCTTTCTTT; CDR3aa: CASSLEPGHYTEAFF
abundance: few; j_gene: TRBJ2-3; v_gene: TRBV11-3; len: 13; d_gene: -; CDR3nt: TGTGCCAGCAGCTTTACCGGTTCAGATACGCAGTATTTT; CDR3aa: CASSFTGSDTQYF
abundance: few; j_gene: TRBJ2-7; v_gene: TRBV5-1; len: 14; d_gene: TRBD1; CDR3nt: TGCGCCAGCAGCGCTGGGACAGCTTCCTACGAGCAGTACTTC; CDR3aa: CASSAGTASYEQYF
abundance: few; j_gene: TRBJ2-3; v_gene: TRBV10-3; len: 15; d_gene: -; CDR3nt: TGTGCCACCATAGGTACGGGGGAGCGGACAGATACGCAGTATTTT; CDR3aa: CATIGTGERTDTQYF
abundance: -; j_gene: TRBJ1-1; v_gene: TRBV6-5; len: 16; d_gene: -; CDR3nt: TGTGCCAGCACCGCGGCTCTGGGAAGGGCGGGCGCTGAAGCTTTCTTT; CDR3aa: CASTAALGRAGAEAFF
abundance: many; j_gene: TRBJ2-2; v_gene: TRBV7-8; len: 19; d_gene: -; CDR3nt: TGTGCCAGCAGCTTAGACGGATCAGCCCCTATACAGAACACCGGGGAGCTGTTTTTT; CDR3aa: CASSLDGSAPIQNTGELFF
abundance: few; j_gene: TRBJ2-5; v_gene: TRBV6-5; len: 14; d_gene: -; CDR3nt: TGTGCCAGCAGCAGGGGGGGACCCCAAGAGACCCAGTACTTC; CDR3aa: CASSRGGPQETQYF
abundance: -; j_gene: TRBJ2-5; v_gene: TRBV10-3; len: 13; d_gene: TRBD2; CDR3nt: TGTGCCACCCGGGGACTAGCGGGGGAGACCCAGTACTTC; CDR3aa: CATRGLAGETQYF
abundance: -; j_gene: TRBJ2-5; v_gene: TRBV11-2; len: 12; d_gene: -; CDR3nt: TGTGCCAGCAGTACTAGCTCGGAGACCCAGTACTTC; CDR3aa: CASSTSSETQYF
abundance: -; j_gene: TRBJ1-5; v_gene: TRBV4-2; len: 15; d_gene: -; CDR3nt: TGTGCCAGCAGCCCCCTCGCCAGCGCCAATCAGCCCCAGCATTTT; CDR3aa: CASSPLASANQPQHF
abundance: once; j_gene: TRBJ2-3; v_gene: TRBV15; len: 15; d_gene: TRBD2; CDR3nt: TGTGCCACCAGCAGAAAACTAGCGGTTACAGATACGCAGTATTTT; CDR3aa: CATSRKLAVTDTQYF
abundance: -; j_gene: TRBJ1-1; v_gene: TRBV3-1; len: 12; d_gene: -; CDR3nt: TGTGCCAGCACCGCGGGGTATACTGAAGCTTTCTTT; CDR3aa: CASTAGYTEAFF
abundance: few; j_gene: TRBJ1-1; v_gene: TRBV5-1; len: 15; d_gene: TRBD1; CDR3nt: TGCGCCAGCAGCACCGGGACAGTCAAGAACACTGAAGCTTTCTTT; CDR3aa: CASSTGTVKNTEAFF
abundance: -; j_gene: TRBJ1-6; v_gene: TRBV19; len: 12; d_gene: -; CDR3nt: TGTGCCAGTAGGCGACAGGATTCACCCCTCCACTTT; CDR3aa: CASRRQDSPLHF
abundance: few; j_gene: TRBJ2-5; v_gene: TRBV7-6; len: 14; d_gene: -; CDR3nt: TGTGCCAGCAGCCCCAGAGGGGCTAGCGAGACCCAGTACTTC; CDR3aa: CASSPRGASETQYF
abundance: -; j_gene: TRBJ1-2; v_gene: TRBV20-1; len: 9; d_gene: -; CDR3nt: TGCAGTGTGGAGTATGGCTACACCTTC; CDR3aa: CSVEYGYTF
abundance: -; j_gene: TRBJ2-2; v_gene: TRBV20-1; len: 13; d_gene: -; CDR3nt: TGCAGTGCTCGCGGGGTGAACACCGGGGAGCTGTTTTTT; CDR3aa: CSARGVNTGELFF